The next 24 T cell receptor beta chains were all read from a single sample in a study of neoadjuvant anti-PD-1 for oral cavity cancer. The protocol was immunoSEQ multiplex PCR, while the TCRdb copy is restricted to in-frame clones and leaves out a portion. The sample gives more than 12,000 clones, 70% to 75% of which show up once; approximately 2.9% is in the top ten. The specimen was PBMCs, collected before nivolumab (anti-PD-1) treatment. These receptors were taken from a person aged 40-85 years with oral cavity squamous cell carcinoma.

The CDR3 DNA reads as TGTGCCAGCATGCCGGACACCTACGAGCAGTACTTC. Translating it yields CASMPDTYEQYF. The chain employs TRBV2 and TRBJ2-7; D perhaps matches TRBD1 (5 bases). In germline, CDR1 is SNHLY, CDR2 FYNNEI. This CDR3 is built from 12 residues. Trimming took 7 bases from V and 2 from J, leaving 9 bases between them.

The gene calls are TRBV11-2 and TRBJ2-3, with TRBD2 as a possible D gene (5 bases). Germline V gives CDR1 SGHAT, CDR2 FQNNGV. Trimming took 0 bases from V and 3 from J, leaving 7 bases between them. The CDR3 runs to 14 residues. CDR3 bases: TGTGCCAGCAGCTTAGACCCGGGGACAGATACGCAGTATTTT. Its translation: CASSLDPGTDTQYF.

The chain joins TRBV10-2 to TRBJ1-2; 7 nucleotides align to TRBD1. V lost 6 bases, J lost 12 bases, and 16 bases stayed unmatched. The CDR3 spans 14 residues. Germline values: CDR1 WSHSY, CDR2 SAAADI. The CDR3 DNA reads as TGCGCCAGCAGGGACCGGGACAGCGGGCCGCGGGACACCTTC. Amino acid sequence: CASRDRDSGPRDTF.

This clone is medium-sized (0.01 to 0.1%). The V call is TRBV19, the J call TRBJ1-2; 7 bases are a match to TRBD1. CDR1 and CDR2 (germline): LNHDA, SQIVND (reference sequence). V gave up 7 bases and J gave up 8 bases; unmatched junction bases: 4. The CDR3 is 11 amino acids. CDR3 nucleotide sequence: TGTGCCAGTAACAGGGGTTCCGGCTACACCTTC. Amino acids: CASNRGSGYTF.

The CDR3 DNA sequence: TGTGCCAGCAGCTTAGCCTACGAGCAGTACTTC. Amino acids: CASSLAYEQYF. V gene TRBV11-2 combines with J gene TRBJ2-7; D remains ambiguous. The CDR3 is made up of 11 amino acids. CDR1 is SGHAT and CDR2 is FQNNGV in the germline V gene. Trimming pared 1 base from V and 2 bases from J, leaving 0 bases between.

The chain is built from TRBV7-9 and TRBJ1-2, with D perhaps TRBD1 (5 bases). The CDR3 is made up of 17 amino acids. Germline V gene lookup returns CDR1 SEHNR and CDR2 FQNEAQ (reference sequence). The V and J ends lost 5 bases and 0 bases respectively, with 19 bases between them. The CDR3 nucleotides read TGTGCCAGCAGCGCTCCCTTTTGGGGCTCATCTAACTATGGCTACACCTTC. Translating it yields CASSAPFWGSSNYGYTF.

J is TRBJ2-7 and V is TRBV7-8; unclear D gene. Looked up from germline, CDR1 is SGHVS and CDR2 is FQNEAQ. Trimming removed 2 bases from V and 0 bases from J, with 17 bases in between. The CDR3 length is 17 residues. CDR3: CASSLPLRGRSSYEQYF. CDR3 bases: TGTGCCAGCAGCTTACCCCTTCGCGGCAGGAGCTCCTACGAGCAGTACTTC. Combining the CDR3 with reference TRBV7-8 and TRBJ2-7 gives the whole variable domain GAGVSQSPRYKVAKRGQDVALRCDPISGHVSLFWYQQALGQGPEFLTYFQNEAQLDKSGLPSDRFFAERPEGSVSTLKIQRTQQEDSAVYLCASSLPLRGRSSYEQYFGPGTRLTVT.

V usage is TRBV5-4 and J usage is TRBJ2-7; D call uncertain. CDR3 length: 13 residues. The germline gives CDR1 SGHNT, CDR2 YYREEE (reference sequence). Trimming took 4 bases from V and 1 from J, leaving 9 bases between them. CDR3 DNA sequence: TGTGCCAGCAGCAACGACCGTTCCTACGAGCAGTACTTC. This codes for CASSNDRSYEQYF.

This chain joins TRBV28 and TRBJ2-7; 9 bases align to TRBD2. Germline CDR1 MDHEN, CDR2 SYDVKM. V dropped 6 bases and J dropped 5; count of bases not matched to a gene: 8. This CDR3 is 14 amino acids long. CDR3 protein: CASRAAGGLNEQYF. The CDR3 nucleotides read TGTGCCAGCAGAGCAGCGGGAGGTTTGAACGAGCAGTACTTC.

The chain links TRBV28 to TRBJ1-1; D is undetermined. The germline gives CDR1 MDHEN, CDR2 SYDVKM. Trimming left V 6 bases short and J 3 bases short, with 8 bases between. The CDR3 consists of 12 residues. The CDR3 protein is CASSRPDTEAFF. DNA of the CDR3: TGTGCCAGCAGCCGACCGGACACTGAAGCTTTCTTT. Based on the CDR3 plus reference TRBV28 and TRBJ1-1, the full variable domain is DVKVTQSSRYLVKRTGEKVFLECVQDMDHENMFWYRQDPGLGLRLIYFSYDVKMKEKGDIPEGYSVSREKKERFSLILESASTNQTSMYLCASSRPDTEAFFGQGTRLTVV.

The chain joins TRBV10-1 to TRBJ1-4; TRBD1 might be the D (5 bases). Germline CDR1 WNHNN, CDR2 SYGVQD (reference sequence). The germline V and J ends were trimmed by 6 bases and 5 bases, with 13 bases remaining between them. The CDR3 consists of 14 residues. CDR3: CASSPGTANEKLFF. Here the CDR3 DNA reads TGCGCCAGCAGCCCCGGGACCGCAAATGAAAAACTGTTTTTT.

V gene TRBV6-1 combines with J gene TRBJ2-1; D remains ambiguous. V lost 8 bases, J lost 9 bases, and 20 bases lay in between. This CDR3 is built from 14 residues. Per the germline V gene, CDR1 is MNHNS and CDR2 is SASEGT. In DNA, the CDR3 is TGTGCCAGCCTCAGACCTCGTCCGTCTCTTGAGCAGTTCTTC. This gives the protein CASLRPRPSLEQFF.

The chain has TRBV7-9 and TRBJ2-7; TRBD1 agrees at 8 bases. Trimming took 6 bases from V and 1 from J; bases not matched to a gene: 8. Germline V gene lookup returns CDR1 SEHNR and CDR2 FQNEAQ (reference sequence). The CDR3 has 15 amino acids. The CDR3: CASSSGQGLSYEQYF. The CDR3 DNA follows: TGTGCCAGCAGTTCCGGACAGGGTTTGTCCTACGAGCAGTACTTC.

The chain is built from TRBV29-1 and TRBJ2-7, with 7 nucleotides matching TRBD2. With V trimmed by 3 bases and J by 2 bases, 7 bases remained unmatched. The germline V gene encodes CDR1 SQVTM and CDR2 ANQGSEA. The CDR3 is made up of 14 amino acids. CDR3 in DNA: TGCAGCGTTGATGGCGGGAGAGAACCCTACGAGCAGTACTTC. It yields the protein CSVDGGREPYEQYF.

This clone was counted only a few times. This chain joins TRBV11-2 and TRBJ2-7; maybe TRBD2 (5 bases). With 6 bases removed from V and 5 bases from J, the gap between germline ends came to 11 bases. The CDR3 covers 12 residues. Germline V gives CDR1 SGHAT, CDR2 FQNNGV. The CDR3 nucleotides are TGTGCCAGCAGTCGATGGACTCACGAGCAGTACTTC. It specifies CASSRWTHEQYF.

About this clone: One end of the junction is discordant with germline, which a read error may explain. CDR3 sequence: CASREQGPKEF. The CDR3 nucleotides read TGCGCCAGCAGAGAACAGGGCCCGAAGGAGTTC. The gene calls are TRBV5-1 and TRBJ2-4; D is possibly TRBD1 (6 bases). The CDR3 covers 11 residues. Germline assignment: CDR1 SGHRS and CDR2 YFSETQ.

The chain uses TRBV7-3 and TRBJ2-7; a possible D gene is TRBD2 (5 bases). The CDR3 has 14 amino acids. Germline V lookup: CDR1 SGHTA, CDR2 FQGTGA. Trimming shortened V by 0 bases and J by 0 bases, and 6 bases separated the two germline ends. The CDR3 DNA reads TGTGCCAGCAGCTTAACAGGGAGCTCCTACGAGCAGTACTTC. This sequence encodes CASSLTGSSYEQYF.

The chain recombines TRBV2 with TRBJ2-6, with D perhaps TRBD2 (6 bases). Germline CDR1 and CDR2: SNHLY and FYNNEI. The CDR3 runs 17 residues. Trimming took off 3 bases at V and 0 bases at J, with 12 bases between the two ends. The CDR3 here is CASSDRRDFSGANVLTF. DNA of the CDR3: TGTGCCAGCAGTGATCGGCGGGACTTCTCTGGGGCCAACGTCCTGACTTTC.

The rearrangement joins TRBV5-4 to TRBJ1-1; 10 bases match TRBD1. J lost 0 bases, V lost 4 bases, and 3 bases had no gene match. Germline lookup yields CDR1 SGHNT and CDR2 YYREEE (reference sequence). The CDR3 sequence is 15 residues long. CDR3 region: CASSPGTGVNTEAFF. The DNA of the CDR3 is TGTGCCAGCAGCCCGGGGACAGGGGTGAACACTGAAGCTTTCTTT.

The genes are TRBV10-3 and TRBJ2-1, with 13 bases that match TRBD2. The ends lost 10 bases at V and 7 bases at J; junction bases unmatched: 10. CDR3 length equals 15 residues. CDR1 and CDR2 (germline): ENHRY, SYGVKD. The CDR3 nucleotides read TGTGCCAGCCGGACTAGCGGGGGCCGGGGAAATGAGCAGTTCTTC. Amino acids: CASRTSGGRGNEQFF.

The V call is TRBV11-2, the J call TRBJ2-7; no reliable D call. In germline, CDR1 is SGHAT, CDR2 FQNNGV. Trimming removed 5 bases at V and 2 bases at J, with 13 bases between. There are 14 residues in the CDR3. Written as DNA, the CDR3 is TGTGCCAGCAGCCCCACCCCTAATACCTACGAGCAGTACTTC. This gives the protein CASSPTPNTYEQYF.

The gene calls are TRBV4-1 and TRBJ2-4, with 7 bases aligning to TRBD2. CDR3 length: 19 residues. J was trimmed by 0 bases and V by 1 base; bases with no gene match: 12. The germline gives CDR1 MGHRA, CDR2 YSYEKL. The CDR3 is CASSQVGIQAGLAKNIQYF. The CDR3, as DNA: TGCGCCAGCAGCCAAGTGGGGATCCAAGCGGGGCTAGCCAAAAACATTCAGTACTTC.

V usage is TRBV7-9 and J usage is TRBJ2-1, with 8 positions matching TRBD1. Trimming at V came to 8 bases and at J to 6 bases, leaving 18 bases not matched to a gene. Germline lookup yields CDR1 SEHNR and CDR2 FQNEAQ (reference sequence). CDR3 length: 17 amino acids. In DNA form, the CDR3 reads TGTGCCAGCGCCCGGATGATGGGACAGGCTGGCTTCAATGAGCAGTTCTTC. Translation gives CASARMMGQAGFNEQFF.

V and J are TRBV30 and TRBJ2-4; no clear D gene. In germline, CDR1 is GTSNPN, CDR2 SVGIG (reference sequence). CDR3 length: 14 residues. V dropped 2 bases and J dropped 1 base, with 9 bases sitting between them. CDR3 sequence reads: CAWSKARAKNIQYF. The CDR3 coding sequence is TGTGCCTGGAGTAAAGCTAGGGCCAAAAACATTCAGTACTTC.